This is a list of T cell receptor beta chains from one sample in a study of T-cell reconstitution after alpha-beta-depleted transplantation in children. TCRdb processed the PCR reads anew with MiXCR; each CDR3 protein has one entry. Among some 390,000 distinct CDR3 sequences listed, approximately 20% were seen once. The material sequenced was PBMCs from the stem cell graft donor, taken from the stem cell graft. Receptor source: a human donor who donated a stem cell graft to a child with acute myeloid leukemia. The CDR3 runs from the conserved cysteine through the conserved F or W. Each record gives: J gene, clone size, D gene, V gene, CDR3 DNA, CDR3 protein. A D gene is named only where the DNA matches it firmly. Rows may omit the clone size; those that give it use once, few, many or a size class.

j_gene: TRBJ1-2
abundance: few
d_gene: -
v_gene: TRBV28
CDR3nt: TGTGCCAGCAGTTTAGACAGGATCCTCTACACCTTC
CDR3aa: CASSLDRILYTF

j_gene: TRBJ2-7
abundance: many
d_gene: -
v_gene: TRBV20-1
CDR3nt: TGCAGTGCTAGAGTGGGATACGAGCAGTACTTC
CDR3aa: CSARVGYEQYF

j_gene: TRBJ2-1
abundance: many
d_gene: -
v_gene: TRBV29-1
CDR3nt: TGCAGTCCTGTTAGGGCGGGGGAGCAGTTCTTC
CDR3aa: CSPVRAGEQFF

j_gene: TRBJ2-2
abundance: -
d_gene: -
v_gene: TRBV29-1
CDR3nt: TGCAGCGTTGAAGATCATTCTGAGGGGTCGAGCACCGGGGAGCTGTTTTTT
CDR3aa: CSVEDHSEGSSTGELFF

j_gene: TRBJ2-5
abundance: -
d_gene: TRBD2
v_gene: TRBV27
CDR3nt: TGTGCCAGCAGTTTGGTAGCGGGAGGTGGTGAGACCCAGTACTTC
CDR3aa: CASSLVAGGGETQYF

j_gene: TRBJ2-7
abundance: few
d_gene: -
v_gene: TRBV29-1
CDR3nt: TGCAGCGTTGGGCCTAGTCACGAGCAGTACTTC
CDR3aa: CSVGPSHEQYF

j_gene: TRBJ2-1
abundance: many
d_gene: -
v_gene: TRBV20-1
CDR3nt: TGCAGCCCCGGGGAGCAGTTCTTC
CDR3aa: CSPGEQFF

j_gene: TRBJ1-1
abundance: many
d_gene: -
v_gene: TRBV24-1
CDR3nt: TGTGCCACCAGTGACGTTCAGGGAGCTGAAGCTTTCTTT
CDR3aa: CATSDVQGAEAFF

j_gene: TRBJ2-1
abundance: many
d_gene: -
v_gene: TRBV12-3/TRBV12-4
CDR3nt: TGTGCCAGCAGTTTAGACGGCAATGAGCAGTTCTTC
CDR3aa: CASSLDGNEQFF

j_gene: TRBJ2-1
abundance: few
d_gene: -
v_gene: TRBV28
CDR3nt: TGTGCCAGCAGTTTAGTGACAGGCCAAGAGTCCTACAATGAGCAGTTCTTC
CDR3aa: CASSLVTGQESYNEQFF

j_gene: TRBJ2-3
abundance: few
d_gene: TRBD1
v_gene: TRBV20-1
CDR3nt: TGCAGTGCTACACCGACAGGGGTGGGAGATACGCAGTATTTT
CDR3aa: CSATPTGVGDTQYF

j_gene: TRBJ1-2
abundance: -
d_gene: -
v_gene: TRBV28
CDR3nt: TGTGCCAGCTACGGAGAAAGGAGGAACACCTTC
CDR3aa: CASYGERRNTF

j_gene: TRBJ2-2
abundance: few
d_gene: TRBD1
v_gene: TRBV12-3/TRBV12-4
CDR3nt: TGTGCCAGCAGTTCGACAGGGGGCGGCACCGGGGAGCTGTTTTTT
CDR3aa: CASSSTGGGTGELFF

j_gene: TRBJ2-1
abundance: few
d_gene: -
v_gene: TRBV12-3/TRBV12-4
CDR3nt: TGTGCCAGCAGTCACGCGGGACACTACAATGAGCAGTTCTTC
CDR3aa: CASSHAGHYNEQFF

j_gene: TRBJ2-3
abundance: few
d_gene: -
v_gene: TRBV5-1
CDR3nt: TGCGCCAGCAGCTTGGCCGAGGTGGGCCCGAGCACAGATACGCAGTATTTT
CDR3aa: CASSLAEVGPSTDTQYF

j_gene: TRBJ2-1
abundance: many
d_gene: TRBD2
v_gene: TRBV12-3/TRBV12-4
CDR3nt: TGTGCCAGCAGTTCCCTACCGGGACTAAACAATGAGCAGTTCTTC
CDR3aa: CASSSLPGLNNEQFF

j_gene: TRBJ2-7
abundance: -
d_gene: TRBD1
v_gene: TRBV20-1
CDR3nt: TGCAGTGCTAGAGATGACAGGGGGATCTACGAGCAGTACTTC
CDR3aa: CSARDDRGIYEQYF

j_gene: TRBJ2-7
abundance: -
d_gene: -
v_gene: TRBV20-1
CDR3nt: TGCAGTGCTAGAGACAGTTATCAACCACTAGACGAGCAGTACTTC
CDR3aa: CSARDSYQPLDEQYF

j_gene: TRBJ2-7
abundance: -
d_gene: TRBD2
v_gene: TRBV4-1
CDR3nt: TGCGCCAGCAGCCATTTGGTTTTGCGGGAGAGAGGGTACGAGCAGTACTTC
CDR3aa: CASSHLVLRERGYEQYF

j_gene: TRBJ2-2
abundance: -
d_gene: TRBD2
v_gene: TRBV29-1
CDR3nt: TGCAGCGCTAAAACTAGCGGGAGAGGTACCGGGGAGCTGTTTTTT
CDR3aa: CSAKTSGRGTGELFF

j_gene: TRBJ2-6
abundance: many
d_gene: -
v_gene: TRBV29-1
CDR3nt: TGCAGCGCCCGGGGTAGCGACGTCTCTGGGGCCAACGTCCTGACTTTC
CDR3aa: CSARGSDVSGANVLTF

j_gene: TRBJ2-3
abundance: few
d_gene: TRBD2
v_gene: TRBV20-1
CDR3nt: TGCAGTGCTTCCCTAGCGGGAGTTGGCACAGATACGCAGTATTTT
CDR3aa: CSASLAGVGTDTQYF

j_gene: TRBJ2-5
abundance: -
d_gene: -
v_gene: TRBV20-1
CDR3nt: TGCAGTGCTAGTACCTTAATGTGGGGGGAGACCCAGTACTTC
CDR3aa: CSASTLMWGETQYF

j_gene: TRBJ1-2
abundance: -
d_gene: -
v_gene: TRBV29-1
CDR3nt: TGCAGCGTTGAAGAGTCAGGGGACCCAACTAACTATGGCTACACCTTC
CDR3aa: CSVEESGDPTNYGYTF

j_gene: TRBJ2-7
abundance: many
d_gene: -
v_gene: TRBV20-1
CDR3nt: TGCAGTGCCGTGCAGGGTCCCGGGGAGCAGTACTTC
CDR3aa: CSAVQGPGEQYF

j_gene: TRBJ2-7
abundance: -
d_gene: TRBD1
v_gene: TRBV12-3/TRBV12-4
CDR3nt: TGTGCCAGCAGAAGGACAGGCTCCTACGAGCAGTACTTC
CDR3aa: CASRRTGSYEQYF

j_gene: TRBJ2-3
abundance: few
d_gene: -
v_gene: TRBV9
CDR3nt: TGTGCCAGCAGCGTAGAAACAGACCCGAGGGCGCAGTATTTT
CDR3aa: CASSVETDPRAQYF

j_gene: TRBJ2-5
abundance: few
d_gene: -
v_gene: TRBV12-3/TRBV12-4
CDR3nt: TGTGCCAGCAGCCGCAGACAGGGAGGGCAAGAGACCCAGTACTTC
CDR3aa: CASSRRQGGQETQYF

j_gene: TRBJ2-7
abundance: -
d_gene: TRBD2
v_gene: TRBV28
CDR3nt: TGTGCCAGCAGTTTCCGTGGGACTAGCGAGCAGTACTTC
CDR3aa: CASSFRGTSEQYF

j_gene: TRBJ1-5
abundance: few
d_gene: -
v_gene: TRBV5-1
CDR3nt: TGCGCCAGCAGCTTGGGGGATGGAAGGGAACAGCCCCAGCATTTT
CDR3aa: CASSLGDGREQPQHF

j_gene: TRBJ2-5
abundance: few
d_gene: -
v_gene: TRBV4-1
CDR3nt: TGCGCCAGCAGCCAGGGTGGGGAAGGGTCTCAACAGACCCAGTACTTC
CDR3aa: CASSQGGEGSQQTQYF

j_gene: TRBJ2-1
abundance: many
d_gene: TRBD2
v_gene: TRBV20-1
CDR3nt: TGCAGTGCCATGCTAGCGGGAGGGGACAATGAGCAGTTCTTC
CDR3aa: CSAMLAGGDNEQFF

j_gene: TRBJ2-7
abundance: -
d_gene: TRBD2
v_gene: TRBV6-1
CDR3nt: TGTGCCAGCACCGCTCGACTAGCGGCAAGCTCCTACGAGCAGTACTTC
CDR3aa: CASTARLAASSYEQYF

j_gene: TRBJ2-3
abundance: many
d_gene: -
v_gene: TRBV20-1
CDR3nt: TGCAGTGCAATCCCCCCAGATACGCAGTATTTT
CDR3aa: CSAIPPDTQYF

j_gene: TRBJ2-1
abundance: -
d_gene: TRBD1
v_gene: TRBV4-3
CDR3nt: TGCGCCAGCAGCCAAGATTTTATTGGGACAGGGCACAATGAGCAGTTCTTC
CDR3aa: CASSQDFIGTGHNEQFF

j_gene: TRBJ2-3
abundance: many
d_gene: TRBD2
v_gene: TRBV20-1
CDR3nt: TGCAGTGCTAGAGCCCTTGCGGGAGGCCCCGATACGCAGTATTTT
CDR3aa: CSARALAGGPDTQYF

j_gene: TRBJ2-5
abundance: -
d_gene: -
v_gene: TRBV12-3/TRBV12-4
CDR3nt: TGTGCCAGCAGTACCGGGACTCTAAGCGGGGAGACCCAGTACTTC
CDR3aa: CASSTGTLSGETQYF

j_gene: TRBJ2-3
abundance: -
d_gene: -
v_gene: TRBV19
CDR3nt: TGTGCCAGTAGTATACGAGGCCCAATCGGCACAGATACGCAGTATTTT
CDR3aa: CASSIRGPIGTDTQYF

j_gene: TRBJ2-1
abundance: -
d_gene: TRBD2
v_gene: TRBV3-1
CDR3nt: TGTGCCAGCAGCCATTCCGGACTAGCATGGCAGTTCTTC
CDR3aa: CASSHSGLAWQFF

j_gene: TRBJ2-7
abundance: once
d_gene: TRBD2
v_gene: TRBV5-1
CDR3nt: TGCGCCAGCAGCCAAAAAACTAGCGGGAGGGGAAACGAGCAGTACTTC
CDR3aa: CASSQKTSGRGNEQYF

j_gene: TRBJ2-1
abundance: -
d_gene: -
v_gene: TRBV2
CDR3nt: TGTGCCAGCAGTGTAGAGATGAGCTCCTACAATGAGCAGTTCTTC
CDR3aa: CASSVEMSSYNEQFF

j_gene: TRBJ2-3
abundance: -
d_gene: -
v_gene: TRBV20-1
CDR3nt: TGCAGTGCTAGAGATGCCGGACAGCCCACAGATACGCAGTATTTT
CDR3aa: CSARDAGQPTDTQYF

j_gene: TRBJ2-1
abundance: -
d_gene: TRBD2
v_gene: TRBV7-2
CDR3nt: TGTGCCAGCAGCCTAAACACCGGGACTAGCGGGAGCTATGAGCAGTTCTTC
CDR3aa: CASSLNTGTSGSYEQFF

j_gene: TRBJ2-1
abundance: -
d_gene: TRBD2
v_gene: TRBV28
CDR3nt: TGTGCCAGCAGCCTGACTAGCGGGAGGCCCTACAATGAGCAGTTCTTC
CDR3aa: CASSLTSGRPYNEQFF

j_gene: TRBJ1-2
abundance: few
d_gene: TRBD1
v_gene: TRBV7-2
CDR3nt: TGTGCCAGCAGCTCCCAGGGGGCAGGTGGCTACACCTTC
CDR3aa: CASSSQGAGGYTF

j_gene: TRBJ1-1
abundance: -
d_gene: -
v_gene: TRBV12-3/TRBV12-4
CDR3nt: TGTGCCAGCAGTTCAGGCCCAGGGGACACTGAAGCTTTCTTT
CDR3aa: CASSSGPGDTEAFF

j_gene: TRBJ1-1
abundance: few
d_gene: -
v_gene: TRBV20-1
CDR3nt: TGCAGTGCGAAAAGGCAGACCATGAACACTGAAGCTTTCTTT
CDR3aa: CSAKRQTMNTEAFF

j_gene: TRBJ2-3
abundance: many
d_gene: -
v_gene: TRBV27
CDR3nt: TGTGCCAGCAGTTTACTATCCACAGATACGCAGTATTTT
CDR3aa: CASSLLSTDTQYF

j_gene: TRBJ2-7
abundance: -
d_gene: -
v_gene: TRBV28
CDR3nt: TGTGCCAGCAGTTTATGGGGGGGGCTTATCTCTTCCTACGAGCAGTACTTC
CDR3aa: CASSLWGGLISSYEQYF

j_gene: TRBJ2-7
abundance: -
d_gene: TRBD1
v_gene: TRBV12-3/TRBV12-4
CDR3nt: TGTGCCAGCCGAGTACCAGGGGGAAGCTACGAGCAGTACTTC
CDR3aa: CASRVPGGSYEQYF

j_gene: TRBJ1-2
abundance: -
d_gene: TRBD1
v_gene: TRBV28
CDR3nt: TGTGCCAGCACCCAGACAGGGGGCGGCTATGGCTACACCTTC
CDR3aa: CASTQTGGGYGYTF

j_gene: TRBJ2-1
abundance: -
d_gene: TRBD1
v_gene: TRBV6-5
CDR3nt: TGTGCCAGCAGCCCAGACAGGGGACGGGTGTACAATGAGCAGTTCTTC
CDR3aa: CASSPDRGRVYNEQFF

j_gene: TRBJ2-5
abundance: few
d_gene: -
v_gene: TRBV29-1
CDR3nt: TGCAGCGTTGAGGACGGACGGTGGGGGCAAGAGACCCAGTACTTC
CDR3aa: CSVEDGRWGQETQYF

j_gene: TRBJ2-7
abundance: few
d_gene: TRBD1
v_gene: TRBV25-1
CDR3nt: TGTGCCAGCAGTCCGCTTCGACAGGGGACCTACGAGCAGTACTTC
CDR3aa: CASSPLRQGTYEQYF

j_gene: TRBJ2-2
abundance: -
d_gene: -
v_gene: TRBV7-2
CDR3nt: TGTGCCAGCAGCCAGAGGGGTGCCGGGGAGCTGTTTTTT
CDR3aa: CASSQRGAGELFF

j_gene: TRBJ2-7
abundance: many
d_gene: -
v_gene: TRBV20-1
CDR3nt: TGCAGTGCTAACCCCTCGATACAAACCTACGAGCAGTACTTC
CDR3aa: CSANPSIQTYEQYF

j_gene: TRBJ2-1
abundance: -
d_gene: -
v_gene: TRBV5-1
CDR3nt: TGCGCCAGCAGCCGGGAAATGGGGGCGAGTGAGCAGTTCTTC
CDR3aa: CASSREMGASEQFF

j_gene: TRBJ2-1
abundance: few
d_gene: TRBD1
v_gene: TRBV28
CDR3nt: TGTGCCAGCAGTTCCCGACAGGGCCGATCCTACAATGAGCAGTTCTTC
CDR3aa: CASSSRQGRSYNEQFF

j_gene: TRBJ2-1
abundance: -
d_gene: -
v_gene: TRBV9
CDR3nt: TGTGCCAGCAGCCCAACCGGTAGGGCCATCAGAATACGGGACAATGAGCAGTTCTTC
CDR3aa: CASSPTGRAIRIRDNEQFF